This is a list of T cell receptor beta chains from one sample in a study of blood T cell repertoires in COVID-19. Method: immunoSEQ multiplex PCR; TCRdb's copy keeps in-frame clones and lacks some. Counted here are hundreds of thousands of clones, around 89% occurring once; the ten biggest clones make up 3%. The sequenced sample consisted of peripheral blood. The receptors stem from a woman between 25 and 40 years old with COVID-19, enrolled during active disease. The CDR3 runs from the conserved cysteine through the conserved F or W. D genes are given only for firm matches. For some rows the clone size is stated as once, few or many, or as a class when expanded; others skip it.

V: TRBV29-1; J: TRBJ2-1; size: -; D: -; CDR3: CSVDFPGVRNEQFF; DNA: TGCAGCGTTGACTTCCCGGGAGTGCGCAATGAGCAGTTCTTC
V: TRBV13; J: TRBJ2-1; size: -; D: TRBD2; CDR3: CASSLGLGTSMDEQFF; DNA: TGTGCCAGCAGCTTAGGCCTGGGGACTAGCATGGATGAGCAGTTCTTC
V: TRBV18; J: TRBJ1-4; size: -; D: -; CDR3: CASSPTSTGSNEKLFF; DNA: TGTGCCAGCTCACCGACCTCCACAGGATCAAATGAAAAACTGTTTTTT
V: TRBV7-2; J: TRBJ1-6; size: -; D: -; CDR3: CASSPRGRRGPLHF; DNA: TGTGCCAGCAGCCCTAGGGGTAGGAGGGGACCCCTCCACTTT
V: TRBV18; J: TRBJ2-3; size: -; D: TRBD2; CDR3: CASSETRGGADTQYF; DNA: TGTGCCAGCTCAGAAACTCGCGGGGGGGCAGATACGCAGTATTTT
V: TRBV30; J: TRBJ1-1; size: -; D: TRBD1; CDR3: CASRTGMNTEAFF; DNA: TGTGCCTCCCGGACAGGGATGAACACTGAAGCTTTCTTT
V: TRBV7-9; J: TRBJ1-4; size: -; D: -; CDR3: CASSLGQDNEKLFF; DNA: TGTGCCAGCAGCTTAGGCCAGGATAATGAAAAACTGTTTTTT
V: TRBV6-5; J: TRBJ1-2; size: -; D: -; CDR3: CASSYRDTNYGYTF; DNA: TGTGCCAGCAGTTATAGGGACACAAACTATGGCTACACCTTC
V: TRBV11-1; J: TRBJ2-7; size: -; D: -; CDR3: CASSLGYSGIYEQYF; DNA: TGTGCCAGCAGCTTGGGGTACTCAGGGATCTACGAGCAGTACTTC
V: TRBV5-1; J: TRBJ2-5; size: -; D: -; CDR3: CASSLATSPGGEETQYF; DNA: TGCGCCAGCAGCTTGGCCACTAGCCCAGGGGGTGAAGAGACCCAGTACTTC
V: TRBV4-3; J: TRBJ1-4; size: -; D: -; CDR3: CASSLRDGLNEKLFF; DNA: TGCGCCAGCAGCCTCCGGGACGGACTAAATGAAAAACTGTTTTTT
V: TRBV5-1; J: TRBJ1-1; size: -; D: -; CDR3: CASSLSGRPNTEAFF; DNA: TGCGCCAGCAGCTTGAGCGGGAGACCGAACACTGAAGCTTTCTTT
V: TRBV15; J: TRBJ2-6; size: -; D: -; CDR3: CATSRGDAGAPGANVLTF; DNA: TGTGCCACCAGCAGAGGGGACGCAGGGGCCCCTGGGGCCAACGTCCTGACTTTC
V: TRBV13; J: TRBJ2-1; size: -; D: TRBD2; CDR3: CASSFRGRAGNEQFF; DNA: TGTGCCAGCAGCTTCCGCGGGAGGGCCGGGAATGAGCAGTTCTTC
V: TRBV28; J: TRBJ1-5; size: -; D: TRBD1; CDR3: CASSLTGGGQPQHF; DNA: TGTGCCAGCAGCCTCACAGGGGGCGGTCAGCCCCAGCATTTT
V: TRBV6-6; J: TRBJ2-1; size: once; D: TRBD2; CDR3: CASSPVAGGLLFTSYNEQFF; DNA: TGTGCCAGCAGCCCCGTCGCGGGGGGCCTGCTCTTTACCTCCTACAATGAGCAGTTCTTC
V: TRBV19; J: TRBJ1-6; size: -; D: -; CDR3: CASNQGYNSPLHF; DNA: TGTGCCAGTAATCAGGGGTATAATTCACCCCTCCACTTT
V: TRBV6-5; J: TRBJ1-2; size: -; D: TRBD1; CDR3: CASSYSTDRGVGYTF; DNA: TGTGCCAGCAGTTACTCGACCGACAGGGGAGTTGGCTACACCTTC
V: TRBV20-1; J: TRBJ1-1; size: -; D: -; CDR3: CSASQRQNTEAFF; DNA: TGCAGTGCTAGTCAGAGACAGAACACTGAAGCTTTCTTT
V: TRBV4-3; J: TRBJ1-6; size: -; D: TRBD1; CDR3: CASSQKYDRGYSPLHF; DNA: TGCGCCAGCAGCCAAAAATACGACAGGGGTTATTCACCCCTCCACTTT
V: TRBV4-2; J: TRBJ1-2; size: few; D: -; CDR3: CASSQDGENTF; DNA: TGTGCCAGCAGCCAAGATGGGGAGAACACCTTC
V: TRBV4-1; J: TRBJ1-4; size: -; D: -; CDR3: CASSRYQTDEGEKLFF; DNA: TGCGCCAGCAGTCGATACCAGACAGACGAAGGTGAAAAACTGTTTTTT
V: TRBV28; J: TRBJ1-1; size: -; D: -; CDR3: CASSFQGKPEAFF; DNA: TGTGCCAGCAGTTTCCAGGGGAAACCTGAAGCTTTCTTT
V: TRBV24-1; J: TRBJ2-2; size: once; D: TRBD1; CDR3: CATSDSHRGLNTGELFF; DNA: TGTGCCACCAGTGATTCCCACAGGGGCTTGAACACCGGGGAGCTGTTTTTT
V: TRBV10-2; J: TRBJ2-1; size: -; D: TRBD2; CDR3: CASSNAGTSGADNEQFF; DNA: TGCGCCAGCAGCAATGCGGGGACTAGCGGGGCTGACAATGAGCAGTTCTTC
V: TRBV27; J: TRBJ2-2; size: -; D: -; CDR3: CASIGGRPGELFF; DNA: TGTGCCAGCATAGGGGGACGGCCCGGGGAGCTGTTTTTT
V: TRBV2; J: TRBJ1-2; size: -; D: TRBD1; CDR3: CASGDRAHYGYTF; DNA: TGTGCCAGCGGGGACAGGGCTCACTATGGCTACACCTTC
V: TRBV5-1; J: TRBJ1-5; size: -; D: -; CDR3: CASSLGPGNSNQPQHF; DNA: TGCGCCAGCAGCTTGGGGCCAGGTAATAGCAATCAGCCCCAGCATTTT